Sequencing of this T cell receptor beta chain was carried out in a study of graft-versus-host responses after intestinal transplantation (dated by TCRdb to 2020 to 2023). About the investigation overall: The transplants that recipients got were multivisceral, liver-intestinal, or isolated intestinal. Donor T cell macrochimerism was defined as a peak of at least 4% donor T cells among recipient peripheral blood mononuclear cells. Alloreactive clones were identified by sequencing pre-transplant mixed lymphocyte reaction products and comparing these products with unstimulated pre-transplant donor and recipient T cells. Every recipient was given anti-thymocyte globulin induction, followed by about three years of maintenance tacrolimus and steroids. The cohort enrolled around 25 intestinal transplant recipients including one retransplant, and a few patients lacking pretransplant specimens were excluded. Samples from three later patients were sequenced in-house on an Illumina MiSeq with MiXCR processing rather than by the commercial service. After intestinal transplantation, graft-versus-host and host-versus-graft alloreactive T cell clones in the graft, circulation and bone marrow were tracked using bulk TCR-beta CDR3 sequencing. Results the study describes overall, beyond this receptor: Patients with donor T cell macrochimerism had high GvH to HvG T cell clonal ratios in their allografts. GvH clones were detected in recipient bone marrow, and some appeared earlier in ileal mucosa or blood, consistent with an intestinal mucosal origin. The conclusions were limited by the relatively low number and heterogeneity of the intestinal transplant patients. Early after transplant, declines in HvG clones were associated with peak levels of circulating GvH clones.

The CDR3 runs 15 amino acids, cysteine and phenylalanine included. Only the CDR3 DNA stays, 45 bases, in frame from base 1. Compared with germline, V lacks 3 bases and J lacks 6 bases; bases without a gene match: 9. The germline V gene supplies CDR1 SGHTA and CDR2 FQGNSA. With regard to this clone: Its antigen is unknown. There are no base qualities to consult, and no much larger clone falls within one base.

This specimen's time point label, per the study, means: cells obtained before transplantation from donor or recipient. CD3+CD4+ and CD3+CD8+ populations were FACS-sorted from unstimulated pre-transplant donor and recipient cells taken from spleen or lymph nodes. Library preparation was by the immunoSEQ multiplex PCR assay. For most patients, genomic DNA was isolated with the Qiagen DNeasy Blood and Tissue Kit and shipped frozen to Adaptive Biotechnologies for TCR sequencing. For most patients, high-throughput TCR-beta CDR3 sequencing of genomic DNA was performed by Adaptive Biotechnologies. As for the original processing: Adaptive's ImmunoSEQ software was the source of the TCR sequencing data for 15 to 20 patients, while a few other patients were processed with MiXCR and VDJtools. To correct CD4 versus CD8 sorting errors, any sequence found in both subsets at a frequency ratio below 5:1 was removed. Because the origin of CDR3 nucleotide sequences shared between donor and recipient could not be assigned, those sequences were removed. To count as alloreactive, a clone needed at least 2-fold expansion over unstimulated cells and a minimum CFSE-low frequency of 0.002% (template counts) or 0.001% (read counts). Mappable clones were those detected in sequenced pre-transplant spleen, lymph node, or MLR CFSE-low populations of the donor or recipient. The cumulative frequency of alloreactive clones was calculated as a percentage of all sequences, weighted by copy number. Here the immuneACCESS table is served through TCRdb, limited to in-frame sequences with V and J called. Missing clones are a known gap in these copies; in checked studies unresolved V genes cover under half, and the rest lacks a known reason. The DNA gave D and trimming, while V, J and clone size come from that table. The sample profile shows approximately 70,000 clones; 84% of them were found once. 0.35% to 0.45% of the sample lies in the top ten.

Here the chain combines TRBV7-2 and TRBJ2-5; 8 middle bases align to TRBD1. The receptor's source is a human donor who was the organ donor for an intestinal transplant. The starting material was unstimulated CD4+ T cells sorted from spleen or lymph node cells, obtained before transplant. The CDR3 loop reads CASSFQGASSKTQYF. DNA sequence: TGTGCCAGCAGCTTCCAGGGGGCGAGTTCGAAGACCCAGTACTTC.